This T cell receptor beta chain is drawn from a study of spatial heterogeneity in lung cancer. With V trimmed by 4 bases and J by 4 bases, 6 bases remained unmatched. Germline V gene data show CDR1 as SQVTM and CDR2 as ANQGSEA. This CDR3 comprises 13 residues. Time point given: sample taken at primary tumor resection. 55 to 80 TRACERx patients with early, untreated non-small cell lung cancer donated samples. In each case, whole RNA from tumor, nontumor lung or frozen PBMC was sequenced unsorted. TCRdb reprocessed the 5' RACE reads with MiXCR, giving one entry per CDR3 protein. The profile shows around 15,000 distinct CDR3 sequences, 3.6% of them singletons. Many counts were recorded for this clonotype. A library made for alpha chains picked up this beta chain off target, so its size means little.

The material sequenced was normal lung tissue next to the tumor, taken at surgery. This receptor was identified in a male donor with early-stage non-small cell lung cancer. The chain employs TRBV29-1 and TRBJ2-7, with TRBD2 matching over 8 bases. CDR3 loop: CSVVLAGSYEQYF. CDR3 nucleotides: TGCAGCGTTGTGTTAGCGGGGTCTTACGAGCAGTACTTC.